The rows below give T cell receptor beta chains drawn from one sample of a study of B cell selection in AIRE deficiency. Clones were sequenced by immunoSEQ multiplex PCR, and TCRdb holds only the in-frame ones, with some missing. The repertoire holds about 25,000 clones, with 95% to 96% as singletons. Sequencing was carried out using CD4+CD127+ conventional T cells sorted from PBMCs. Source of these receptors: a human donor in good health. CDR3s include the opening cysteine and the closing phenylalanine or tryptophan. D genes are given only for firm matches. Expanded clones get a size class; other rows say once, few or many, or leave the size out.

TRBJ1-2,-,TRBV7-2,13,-,CASSLNGVGGYTF,TGTGCCAGCAGCTTAAATGGGGTTGGGGGCTACACCTTC
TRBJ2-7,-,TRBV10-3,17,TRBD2,CAIGSGGGTGVSYEQYF,TGTGCCATCGGGAGTGGGGGGGGAACGGGAGTGAGCTACGAGCAGTACTTC
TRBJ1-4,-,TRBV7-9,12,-,CASSPQSGRLEF,TGTGCCAGCAGCCCCCAGTCGGGAAGGTTGGAGTTT
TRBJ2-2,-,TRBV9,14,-,CASSVLSNTGELFF,TGTGCCAGCAGCGTCCTATCGAACACCGGGGAGCTGTTTTTT
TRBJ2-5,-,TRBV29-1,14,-,CSVKTSKGLETQYF,TGCAGCGTTAAGACTAGTAAAGGATTAGAGACCCAGTACTTC
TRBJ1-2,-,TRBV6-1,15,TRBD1,CASSERQGGLYGYTF,TGTGCCAGCAGTGAGCGACAGGGAGGTCTCTATGGCTACACCTTC
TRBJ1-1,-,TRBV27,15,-,CASSKGRDPWGEAFF,TGTGCCAGCAGCAAAGGCCGGGACCCCTGGGGTGAAGCTTTCTTT
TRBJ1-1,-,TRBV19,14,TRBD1,CASSMTGDNTEAFF,TGTGCCAGTAGTATGACAGGGGATAACACTGAAGCTTTCTTT
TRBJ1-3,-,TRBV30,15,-,CAWSYGRSSRGTIYF,TGTGCCTGGAGCTATGGCAGGTCCTCCCGCGGGACCATATATTTT
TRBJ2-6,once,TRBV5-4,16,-,CASSSRSDSGANVLTF,TGTGCCAGCAGCTCTAGGAGTGATTCTGGGGCCAACGTCCTGACTTTC
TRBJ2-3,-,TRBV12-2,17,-,CASRFGGPTLITDTQYF,TGTGCAAGTCGCTTCGGGGGGCCAACCTTAATCACAGATACGCAGTATTTT
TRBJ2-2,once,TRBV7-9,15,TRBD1,CASSPWTGQTGELFF,TGTGCCAGCAGCCCGTGGACAGGGCAAACCGGGGAGCTGTTTTTT
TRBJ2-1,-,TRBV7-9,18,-,CASSLVRLRFVSYNEQFF,TGTGCCAGCAGCTTAGTACGGTTGCGGTTTGTCTCCTACAATGAGCAGTTCTTC
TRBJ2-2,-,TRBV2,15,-,CASSEAELSTGELFF,TGTGCCAGCAGTGAAGCGGAGCTGAGCACCGGGGAGCTGTTTTTT
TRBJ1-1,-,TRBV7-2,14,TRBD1,CASSLGQGATEAFF,TGTGCCAGCAGCTTAGGTCAGGGGGCGACTGAAGCTTTCTTT
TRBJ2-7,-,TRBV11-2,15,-,CASSYTRASSYEQYF,TGTGCCAGCAGCTACACCAGGGCGAGCTCCTACGAGCAGTACTTC
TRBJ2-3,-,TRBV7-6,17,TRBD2,CASSSGTSGWSTDTQYF,TGTGCCAGCAGCTCTGGCACTAGCGGATGGAGCACAGATACGCAGTATTTT
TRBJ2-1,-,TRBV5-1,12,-,CATAFRDDEQFF,TGCGCCACAGCGTTTAGAGACGATGAGCAGTTCTTC
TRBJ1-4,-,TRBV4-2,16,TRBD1,CASSQDRQGVNEKLFF,TGTGCCAGCAGCCAAGACCGACAGGGTGTTAATGAAAAACTGTTTTTT
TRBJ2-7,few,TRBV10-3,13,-,CANSASVSYEQYF,TGTGCCAACTCAGCCTCAGTCTCCTACGAGCAGTACTTC
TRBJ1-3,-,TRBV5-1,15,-,CASSKDSDSGNTIYF,TGCGCCAGCAGCAAGGACAGCGACTCTGGAAACACCATATATTTT
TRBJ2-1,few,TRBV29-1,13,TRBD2,CSSRTSFDSEQFF,TGCAGCTCACGGACTAGTTTCGATTCTGAGCAGTTCTTC
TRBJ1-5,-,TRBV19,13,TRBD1,CATSGQPNQPQHF,TGTGCCACCTCGGGACAGCCAAATCAGCCCCAGCATTTT
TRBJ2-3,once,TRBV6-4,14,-,CASRGGSYTDTQYF,TGTGCCAGCAGAGGCGGGTCCTACACAGATACGCAGTATTTT
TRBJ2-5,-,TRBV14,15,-,CASSQAGTADETQYF,TGTGCCAGCAGCCAAGCCGGGACCGCCGACGAGACCCAGTACTTC
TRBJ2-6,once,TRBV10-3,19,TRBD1,CAITETGPSLLSGANVLTF,TGTGCCATCACAGAGACAGGGCCCTCCCTTCTCTCTGGGGCCAACGTCCTGACTTTC
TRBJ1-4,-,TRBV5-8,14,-,CASSSGQINEKLFF,TGTGCCAGCAGCTCTGGACAGATTAATGAAAAACTGTTTTTT
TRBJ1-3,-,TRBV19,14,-,CASSMDSSGNTIYF,TGTGCCAGTAGTATGGATAGCTCTGGAAACACCATATATTTT
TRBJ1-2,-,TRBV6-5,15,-,CASSYSRGFSYGYTF,TGTGCCAGCAGTTACTCGAGGGGGTTTTCCTATGGCTACACCTTC
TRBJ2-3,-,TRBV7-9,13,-,CASNTPRGDTQYF,TGTGCCAGCAACACCCCCAGGGGAGATACGCAGTATTTT
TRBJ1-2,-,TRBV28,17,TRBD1,CASSLGTEEGANYGYTF,TGTGCCAGCAGTTTAGGGACCGAGGAGGGGGCCAACTATGGCTACACCTTC
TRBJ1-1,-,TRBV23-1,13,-,CASSQHLGTEAFF,TGCGCCAGCAGTCAACACCTCGGGACTGAAGCTTTCTTT
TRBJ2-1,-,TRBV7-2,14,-,CASSARNWVNEQFF,TGTGCCAGCAGCGCCAGAAACTGGGTCAATGAGCAGTTCTTC
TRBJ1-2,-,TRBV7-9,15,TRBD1,CASSLVNRGDYGYTF,TGTGCCAGCAGCTTAGTTAACAGGGGGGACTATGGCTACACCTTC
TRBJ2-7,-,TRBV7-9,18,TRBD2,CASSSRSGLAGGNSEQYF,TGTGCCAGCAGCTCGCGATCGGGACTAGCGGGGGGCAACTCCGAGCAGTACTTC
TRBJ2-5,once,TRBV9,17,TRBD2,CASSVEDRGGVRKTQYF,TGTGCCAGCAGCGTAGAGGACCGGGGGGGCGTCCGCAAGACCCAGTACTTC
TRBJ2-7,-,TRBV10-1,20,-,CASSDSTGNSIRVYAYEQYF,TGCGCCAGCAGTGACTCGACAGGCAACTCCATTAGGGTCTACGCCTACGAGCAGTACTTC
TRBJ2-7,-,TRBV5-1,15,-,CASSYSQGGTYEQYF,TGCGCCAGCAGCTACTCACAGGGAGGTACCTACGAGCAGTACTTC
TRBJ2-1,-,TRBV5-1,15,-,CASSADGFSYNEQFF,TGCGCCAGCAGCGCAGACGGGTTCTCCTACAATGAGCAGTTCTTC
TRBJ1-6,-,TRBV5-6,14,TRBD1,CASSRDRNNSPLHF,TGTGCCAGCAGCCGGGACAGGAATAATTCACCCCTCCACTTT
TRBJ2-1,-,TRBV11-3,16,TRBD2,CASSASGTSGNNEQFF,TGTGCCAGCAGCGCCTCCGGGACTAGCGGGAATAATGAGCAGTTCTTC
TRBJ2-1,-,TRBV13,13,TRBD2,CASSFQREGTQFF,TGTGCCAGCAGCTTCCAGCGGGAGGGAACGCAGTTCTTC
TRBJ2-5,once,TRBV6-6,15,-,CASSYSYGSRETQYF,TGTGCCAGCAGTTACTCGTACGGGAGCCGGGAGACCCAGTACTTC
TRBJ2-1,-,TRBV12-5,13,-,CASGQNSYNEQFF,TGTGCTAGTGGTCAAAACTCCTACAATGAGCAGTTCTTC
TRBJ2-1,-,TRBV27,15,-,CASSFRGRAGSEQFF,TGTGCCAGCAGTTTTAGGGGGAGGGCCGGGAGTGAGCAGTTCTTC
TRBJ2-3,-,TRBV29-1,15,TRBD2,CSVAGGTASTDTQYF,TGCAGCGTCGCGGGGGGGACAGCCAGCACAGATACGCAGTATTTT
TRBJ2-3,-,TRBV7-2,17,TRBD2,CASSLRLAGVSTDTQYF,TGTGCCAGCAGCTTACGATTAGCGGGGGTAAGCACAGATACGCAGTATTTT
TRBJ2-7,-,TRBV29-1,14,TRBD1,CSACSDRASYEQYF,TGCAGCGCTTGTTCGGACAGGGCTTCCTACGAGCAGTACTTC
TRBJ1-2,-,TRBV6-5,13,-,CASRAGGNYGYTF,TGTGCCAGCAGGGCAGGTGGGAACTATGGCTACACCTTC
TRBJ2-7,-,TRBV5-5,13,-,CASSSGAFYEQYF,TGTGCCAGCAGTTCAGGGGCTTTCTACGAGCAGTACTTC
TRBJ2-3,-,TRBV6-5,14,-,CASSYRTATDTQYF,TGTGCCAGCAGTTACCGGACAGCGACAGATACGCAGTATTTT
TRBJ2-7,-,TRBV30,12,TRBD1,CAWSRTGNEQYF,TGTGCCTGGAGTCGGACAGGGAACGAGCAGTACTTC
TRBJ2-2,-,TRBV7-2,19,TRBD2,CASSLGPPLAGGPTGELFF,TGTGCCAGCAGCTTAGGTCCCCCCCTAGCGGGGGGACCAACCGGGGAGCTGTTTTTT
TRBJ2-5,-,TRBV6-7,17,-,CASSYPPLTVPQETQYF,TGTGCCAGCAGTTACCCACCACTAACCGTTCCACAAGAGACCCAGTACTTC
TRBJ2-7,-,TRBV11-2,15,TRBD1,CASSIDRAKGVEQYF,TGTGCCAGCAGTATCGACAGGGCGAAGGGGGTCGAGCAGTACTTC
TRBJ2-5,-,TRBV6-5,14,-,CASSYSMGVGTQYF,TGTGCCAGCAGTTACTCGATGGGGGTTGGGACCCAGTACTTC
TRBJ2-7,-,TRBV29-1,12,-,CSVENREGEQYF,TGCAGCGTTGAGAACAGGGAAGGGGAGCAGTACTTC